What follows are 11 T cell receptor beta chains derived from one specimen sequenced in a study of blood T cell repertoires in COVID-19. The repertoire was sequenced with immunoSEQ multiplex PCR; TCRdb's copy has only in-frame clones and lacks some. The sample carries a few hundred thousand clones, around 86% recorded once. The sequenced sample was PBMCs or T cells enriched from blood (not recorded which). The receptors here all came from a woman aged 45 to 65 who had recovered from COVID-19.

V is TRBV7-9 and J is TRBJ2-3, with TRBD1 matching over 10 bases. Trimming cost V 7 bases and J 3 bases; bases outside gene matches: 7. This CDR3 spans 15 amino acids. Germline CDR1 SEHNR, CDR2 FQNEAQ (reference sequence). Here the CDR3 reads CASTTGTGETDTQYF. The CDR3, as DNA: TGTGCCAGCACAACCGGGACAGGGGAAACAGATACGCAGTATTTT.

The CDR3 reads CASSEASGYEQYF. CDR3 bases: TGTGCCAGCAGCGAAGCCAGCGGGTACGAGCAGTACTTC. V and J are TRBV11-1 and TRBJ2-7, with D possibly matching TRBD2 (6 bases). Germline lookup yields CDR1 SGHAT and CDR2 FQDESV (reference sequence). V was pared by 5 bases and J by 4 bases, with 12 bases between. The CDR3 extends over 13 amino acids.

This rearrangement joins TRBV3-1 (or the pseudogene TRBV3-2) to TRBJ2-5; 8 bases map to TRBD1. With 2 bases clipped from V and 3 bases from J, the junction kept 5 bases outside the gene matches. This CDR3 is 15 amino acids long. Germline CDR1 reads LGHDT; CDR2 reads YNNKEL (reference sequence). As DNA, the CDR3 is TGTGCCAGCAGCCAACAGGGGGCGACTAAAGAGACCCAGTACTTC. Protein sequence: CASSQQGATKETQYF.

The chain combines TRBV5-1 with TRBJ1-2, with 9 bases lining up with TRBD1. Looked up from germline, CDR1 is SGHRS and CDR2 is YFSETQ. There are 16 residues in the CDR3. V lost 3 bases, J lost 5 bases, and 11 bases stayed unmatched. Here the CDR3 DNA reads TGCGCCAGCAGCTACACCACGGGACAGGGAAGGTATGGCTACACCTTC. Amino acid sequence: CASSYTTGQGRYGYTF.

The CDR3 protein is CASSQLQDTQYF. The CDR3 nucleotides are TGTGCCAGCAGCCAACTTCAAGATACGCAGTATTTT. The gene calls are TRBV28 and TRBJ2-3; D not resolved. The CDR3 runs 12 residues. V was shortened by 6 bases and J by 5 bases, with 9 bases between the two germline ends. The germline gives CDR1 MDHEN, CDR2 SYDVKM.

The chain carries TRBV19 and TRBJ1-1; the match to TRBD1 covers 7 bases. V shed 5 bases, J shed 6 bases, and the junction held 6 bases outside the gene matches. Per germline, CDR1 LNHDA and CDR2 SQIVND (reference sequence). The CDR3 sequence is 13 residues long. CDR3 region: CASSPSQGAEAFF. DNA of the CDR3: TGTGCCAGTAGTCCTAGTCAGGGGGCTGAAGCTTTCTTT.

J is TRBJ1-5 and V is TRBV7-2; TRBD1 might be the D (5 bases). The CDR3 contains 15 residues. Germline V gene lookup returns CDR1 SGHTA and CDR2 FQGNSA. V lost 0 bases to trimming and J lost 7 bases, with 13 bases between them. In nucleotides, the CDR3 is TGTGCCAGCAGCTTAGCCCAGGGATTAGGACAGCCCCAGCATTTT. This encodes CASSLAQGLGQPQHF.

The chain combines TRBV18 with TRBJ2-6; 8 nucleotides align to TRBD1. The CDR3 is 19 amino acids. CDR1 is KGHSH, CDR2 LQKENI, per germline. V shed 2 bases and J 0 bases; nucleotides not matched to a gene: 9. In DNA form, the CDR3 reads TGTGCCAGCTCACCAATCCGGGACAGGTGGAACTCTGGGGCCAACGTCCTGACTTTC. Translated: CASSPIRDRWNSGANVLTF.

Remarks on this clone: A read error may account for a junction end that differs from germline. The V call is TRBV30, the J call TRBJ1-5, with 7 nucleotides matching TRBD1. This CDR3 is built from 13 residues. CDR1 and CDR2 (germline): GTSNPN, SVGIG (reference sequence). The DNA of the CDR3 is TGTGCCTGGGGTGTACAGGGGAATCAGCCCCAGCATTTT. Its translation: CAWGVQGNQPQHF.

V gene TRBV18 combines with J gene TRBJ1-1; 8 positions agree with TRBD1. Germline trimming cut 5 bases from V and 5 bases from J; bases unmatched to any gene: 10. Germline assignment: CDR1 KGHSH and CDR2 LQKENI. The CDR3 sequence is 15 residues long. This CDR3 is CASSETGAPGTEAFF. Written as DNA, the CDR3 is TGTGCCAGCTCAGAGACAGGGGCCCCGGGAACTGAAGCTTTCTTT.

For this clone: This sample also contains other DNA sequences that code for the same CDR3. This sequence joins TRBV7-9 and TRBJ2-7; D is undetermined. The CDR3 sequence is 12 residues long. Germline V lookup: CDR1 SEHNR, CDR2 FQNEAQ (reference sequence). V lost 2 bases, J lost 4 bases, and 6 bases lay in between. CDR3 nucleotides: TGTGCCAGCAGCTTATCCGGTTACGAGCAGTACTTC. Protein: CASSLSGYEQYF.